This record looks at one TCR beta chain sequence and its context. Both 60 Vbeta primers and 13 Jbeta primers went into the PCR. Libraries were prepared by immunoSEQ multiplex PCR; TCRdb keeps only in-frame clonotypes and omits some of them. Its listing shows about 37,000 clones. The germline CDR1 and CDR2 sequences are MNHEY and SMNVEV (reference sequence). V dropped 0 bases and J dropped 1 base, with 6 bases sitting between them. This CDR3 has 14 amino acids. The data were obtained in a study of cytomegalovirus exposure and HLA in healthy donors. The receptor was derived from a human donor in good health. Sequenced material: PBMCs. The chain uses TRBV27 and TRBJ1-1; D is unresolved. CDR3 residues: CASSLSWANTEAFF. As DNA, the CDR3 is TGTGCCAGCAGTTTATCGTGGGCGAACACTGAAGCTTTCTTT.